This TCR beta chain is from a study of human T cells and chemical hapten exposure. The wider study: Sensitization was performed using 2% DPC on a 2 cm by 2 cm upper inner arm skin site.

This clonotype was picked up a small number of times. TCRdb analysed the RACE reads with MiXCR anew, one entry per CDR3 protein. The sample shows more than 250,000 distinct CDR3 sequences, about 7.7% of them seen only once. Time point specified: pre-sensitization, week 0. Described treatment: therapeutic diphenylcyclopropenone sensitization with weekly scalp DPC. Blood sampling preceded each patch test application. Alopecia patients deemed DPC-suitable, aged 18 to 70, excluding pregnancy. Germline V CDR1 and CDR2: LGHDT, YNNKEL (reference sequence). This CDR3 has 16 residues. The junction had 3 bases not matched to a gene; V was cut back by 0 bases and J by 2 bases.

The chain joins TRBV3-1 to TRBJ2-2; TRBD2 matches at 7 bases. This clonotype originated in a man between 18 and 35 years old with alopecia areata. Some clones in this sample may be carry-over from other donors' samples. This sample comprised whole blood, obtained in connection with sensitization to the hapten diphenylcyclopropenone (DPC). The CDR3 sequence: CASSQEPSGNTGELFF. In DNA form, the CDR3 reads TGTGCCAGCAGCCAAGAGCCTAGCGGAAACACCGGGGAGCTGTTTTTT. The whole variable domain, remainder taken from reference TRBV3-1 and TRBJ2-2, is DTAVSQTPKYLVTQMGNDKSIKCEQNLGHDTMYWYKQDSKKFLKIMFSYNNKELIINETVPNRFSPKSPDKAHLNLHINSLELGDSAVYFCASSQEPSGNTGELFFGEGSRLTVL.